The rows below give T cell receptor beta chains drawn from one sample of a study of cytomegalovirus exposure and HLA in healthy donors. Profiling relied on immunoSEQ multiplex PCR, and the TCRdb table lists in-frame clones only, not all of them. The data contain some 66,000 clones, nearly 98% of them singletons. The sequenced material came from PBMCs. Every receptor here comes from a woman younger than 35 in good health and CMV-seropositive. Both conserved end residues are part of each CDR3. The D gene is left open where the match is weak. Expanded clones get a size class; other rows say once, few or many, or leave the size out.

>TRBJ1-1|-|TRBV10-3|-
CAISEAGSAEAFF
TGTGCCATCAGTGAGGCAGGCTCCGCTGAAGCTTTCTTT
>TRBJ2-1|TRBD2|TRBV2|once
CASSERLAVAYNEQFF
TGTGCCAGCAGTGAAAGGCTAGCGGTGGCGTACAATGAGCAGTTCTTC
>TRBJ1-1|-|TRBV9|-
CASSVDTMNTEAFF
TGTGCCAGCAGCGTAGACACTATGAACACTGAAGCTTTCTTT
>TRBJ1-1|TRBD1|TRBV30|-
CAWRARAGGPEAFF
TGTGCCTGGAGGGCCCGAGCAGGGGGTCCTGAAGCTTTCTTT
>TRBJ2-6|-|TRBV4-1|-
CASSQVRGGNSGANVLTF
TGCGCCAGCAGCCAAGTTAGGGGCGGGAATTCTGGGGCCAACGTCCTGACTTTC
>TRBJ2-7|-|TRBV29-1|-
CSVTQGSSSYEQYF
TGCAGCGTCACCCAGGGGTCGAGCTCCTACGAGCAGTACTTC
>TRBJ2-4|TRBD1|TRBV29-1|-
CSVEDGTGRNIQYF
TGCAGCGTTGAAGACGGGACAGGGAGAAACATTCAGTACTTC
>TRBJ1-2|-|TRBV27|-
CASSPGFGGNYGYTF
TGTGCCAGCAGTCCCGGTTTCGGCGGGAACTATGGCTACACCTTC
>TRBJ2-2|-|TRBV27|-
CASSRGATGELFF
TGTGCCAGCAGCCGGGGGGCGACCGGGGAGCTGTTTTTT
>TRBJ2-2|TRBD1|TRBV7-6|few
CASSPRTGYTGELFF
TGTGCCAGCAGCCCGCGGACAGGATACACCGGGGAGCTGTTTTTT
>TRBJ1-2|TRBD1|TRBV27|-
CASSIRGFNGYTF
TGTGCCAGCAGTATCAGGGGGTTCAATGGCTACACCTTC
>TRBJ1-1|-|TRBV28|-
CASSFGAWTEAFF
TGTGCCAGCAGTTTCGGAGCCTGGACTGAAGCTTTCTTT
>TRBJ2-7|TRBD2|TRBV27|once
CASSLSLGAGVSYEQYF
TGTGCCAGCAGTTTATCTCTAGGAGCGGGAGTATCCTACGAGCAGTACTTC
>TRBJ2-5|TRBD1|TRBV9|-
CASSPRQGYETQYF
TGTGCCAGCAGCCCCCGACAGGGCTATGAGACCCAGTACTTC